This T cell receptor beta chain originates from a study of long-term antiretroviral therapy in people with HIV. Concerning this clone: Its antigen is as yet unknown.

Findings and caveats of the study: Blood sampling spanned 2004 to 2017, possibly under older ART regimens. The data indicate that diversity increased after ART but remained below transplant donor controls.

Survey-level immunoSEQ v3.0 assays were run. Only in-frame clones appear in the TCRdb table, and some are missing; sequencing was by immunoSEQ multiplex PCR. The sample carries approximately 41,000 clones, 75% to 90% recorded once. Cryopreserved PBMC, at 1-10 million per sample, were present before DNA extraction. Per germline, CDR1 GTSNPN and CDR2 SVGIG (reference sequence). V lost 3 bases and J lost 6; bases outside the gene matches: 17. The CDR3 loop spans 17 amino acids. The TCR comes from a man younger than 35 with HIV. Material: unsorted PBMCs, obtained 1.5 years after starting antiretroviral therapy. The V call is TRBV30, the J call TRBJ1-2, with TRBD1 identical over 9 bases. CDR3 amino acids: CAWRTRGGDRAAHGYTF. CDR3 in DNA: TGTGCCTGGAGGACGAGGGGTGGGGACAGGGCGGCACATGGCTACACCTTC. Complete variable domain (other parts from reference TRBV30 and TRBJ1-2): SQTIHQWPATLVQPVGSPLSLECTVEGTSNPNLYWYRQAAGRGLQLLFYSVGIGQISSEVPQNLSASRPQDRQFILSSKKLLLSDSGFYLCAWRTRGGDRAAHGYTFGSGTRLTVV.